This entry lists 32 T cell receptor beta chains sequenced from one sample in a study of blood T cell repertoires in COVID-19. Generated by immunoSEQ multiplex PCR, the TCRdb table keeps only in-frame clones and is missing some. Among 250,000 or so clones, over 75% were seen once, and the ten largest hold more than 3%. The sample taken for sequencing was PBMCs or T cells enriched from blood (not recorded which). The receptors come from a woman in her 30s who had been exposed to COVID-19.

This clone was seen more than once but under ten times. The rearrangement joins TRBV5-6 to TRBJ2-2, with a weak D call TRBD1 (6 bases). V lost 0 bases and J lost 7, with 13 bases in between. CDR1 SGHDT and CDR2 YYEEEE come from the germline V gene. The CDR3 sequence is 15 residues long. CDR3 sequence: CASSLAQGIGGELFF. DNA for the CDR3: TGTGCCAGCAGCTTGGCCCAGGGGATCGGCGGGGAGCTGTTTTTT.

The J gene is TRBJ2-1, the V gene TRBV19; 12 nucleotides align to TRBD1. With 0 bases clipped from V and 6 bases from J, the junction kept 3 bases outside the gene matches. Germline CDR1 LNHDA, CDR2 SQIVND (reference sequence). The CDR3 is 16 amino acids. The CDR3 sequence: CASSIDPGQGANEQFF. DNA for the CDR3: TGTGCCAGTAGTATAGATCCGGGACAGGGGGCCAATGAGCAGTTCTTC.

CDR3 loop: CASSLHGSLGYTF. In DNA form, the CDR3 reads TGTGCCAGCAGTTTACACGGGAGTTTGGGCTACACCTTC. The chain carries TRBV27 and TRBJ1-2, with D hard to call. Germline V gives CDR1 MNHEY, CDR2 SMNVEV (reference sequence). Trimming removed 2 bases from V and 8 bases from J, with 12 bases in between. This CDR3 has 13 residues.

The rearrangement links TRBV7-8 to TRBJ1-1; D perhaps matches TRBD1 (6 bases). This CDR3 comprises 14 residues. Deletions cut 4 bases from V and 0 bases from J, with 9 bases between. CDR1 and CDR2 (germline): SGHVS, FQNEAQ. CDR3 in amino acids: CASSSTGLNTEAFF. Here the CDR3 DNA reads TGTGCCAGCAGCTCCACAGGGTTGAACACTGAAGCTTTCTTT.

The gene calls are TRBV10-1 and TRBJ2-4, with a possible D match to TRBD2 (6 bases). The ends were cut back, 0 bases at V and 9 bases at J, with 9 bases in the middle. Germline CDR1 is WNHNN and CDR2 is SYGVQD (reference sequence). This CDR3 spans 13 amino acids. The chain's CDR3 is CASSESWGGIQYF. The CDR3 DNA follows: TGCGCCAGCAGTGAGTCTTGGGGAGGCATTCAGTACTTC.

The CDR3 loop is CASSPLGTSLNEQFF. CDR3 nucleotides: TGTGCCAGCAGCCCCTTAGGGACTAGTCTCAATGAGCAGTTCTTC. The chain links TRBV9 to TRBJ2-1; 8 bases agree with TRBD2. In germline, CDR1 is SGDLS, CDR2 YYNGEE. The CDR3 has 15 residues. Unmatched junction bases numbered 9, after V lost 4 bases and J lost 6 bases.

The rearrangement joins TRBV11-2 to TRBJ2-7; D perhaps matches TRBD2 (6 bases). V shed 0 bases and J shed 8 bases, with 17 bases lying between them. Germline V lookup: CDR1 SGHAT, CDR2 FQNNGV. The length of the CDR3 is 15 residues. In nucleotides, the CDR3 is TGTGCCAGCAGCTTAGATGGGACTCTCGGCGTGAAGCAGTACTTC. This encodes CASSLDGTLGVKQYF.

The chain uses TRBV19 and TRBJ2-7, with D perhaps matching TRBD1 (5 bases). There are 12 residues in the CDR3. Per germline, CDR1 LNHDA and CDR2 SQIVND (reference sequence). Trimming shortened V by 8 bases and J by 4 bases, and 12 bases separated the two germline ends. The CDR3 reads CASADTVYEQYF. DNA for the CDR3: TGTGCCAGTGCGGACACTGTATACGAGCAGTACTTC.

The chain uses TRBV27 and TRBJ1-6, with D possibly matching TRBD1 (5 bases). V was trimmed by 3 bases and J by 16 bases, leaving 16 bases between them. Germline V gene lookup returns CDR1 MNHEY and CDR2 SMNVEV (reference sequence). The CDR3 is made up of 13 amino acids. As DNA, the CDR3 is TGTGCCAGCAGTTTGGAACCGGGACTTTCACTCCACTTT. As protein: CASSLEPGLSLHF.

The chain has TRBV5-4 and TRBJ2-3, with TRBD2 matching 15 bases. The V segment lost 3 bases and the J segment 4 bases; nucleotides outside the gene matches: 3. The germline V gene has CDR1 SGHNT and CDR2 YYREEE (reference sequence). The CDR3 loop spans 16 amino acids. The CDR3 here is CASSSRTSGRADTQYF. CDR3 sequence (DNA): TGTGCCAGCAGCTCCCGGACTAGCGGGAGGGCAGATACGCAGTATTTT. The full variable domain, rest sourced from reference TRBV5-4 and TRBJ2-3, is ETGVTQSPTHLIKTRGQQVTLRCSSQSGHNTVSWYQQALGQGPQFIFQYYREEENGRGNFPPRFSGLQFPNYSSELNVNALELDDSALYLCASSSRTSGRADTQYFGPGTRLTVL.

The V and J genes are TRBV2 and TRBJ2-1, with TRBD2 identical over 11 bases. CDR1 and CDR2 (germline): SNHLY, FYNNEI. The CDR3 has 17 residues. The V and J ends lost 3 bases and 2 bases, in that order; junction bases with no gene match: 6. CDR3 DNA: TGTGCCAGCAGTGATCTAGCGGGAGGCATTACCTACAATGAGCAGTTCTTC. Its translation is CASSDLAGGITYNEQFF.

The chain recombines TRBV12-3 or TRBV12-4 with TRBJ2-1, with 8 bases that match TRBD1. Germline trimming cut 3 bases from V and 10 bases from J; bases unmatched to any gene: 2. The CDR3 is made up of 12 amino acids. CDR3 bases: TGTGCCAGCAGTTTCGGACAGGGCGAGCAGTTCTTC. Protein sequence: CASSFGQGEQFF.

The gene calls are TRBV7-8 and TRBJ2-7, with D tentatively TRBD1 (5 bases). This CDR3 is built from 11 residues. V dropped 5 bases and J dropped 4 bases, with 6 bases sitting between them. Germline V CDR1 and CDR2: SGHVS, FQNEAQ. The CDR3 DNA is TGTGCCAGCAGCCCAGGGTACGAGCAGTACTTC. Its translation: CASSPGYEQYF.

This chain links TRBV18 with TRBJ2-1, with 13 bases lining up with TRBD2. The CDR3 sequence is 16 residues long. CDR1 and CDR2 from the germline V gene are KGHSH and LQKENI. J lost 8 bases, V lost 0 bases, and 4 bases had no gene match. CDR3 bases: TGTGCCAGCTCACCACCGGGACTAGCGGGAATATATGAGCAGTTCTTC. The encoded protein is CASSPPGLAGIYEQFF. Full variable domain (rest looked up from reference TRBV18 and TRBJ2-1): NAGVMQNPRHLVRRRGQEARLRCSPMKGHSHVYWYRQLPEEGLKFMVYLQKENIIDESGMPKERFSAEFPKEGPSILRIQQVVRGDSAAYFCASSPPGLAGIYEQFFGPGTRLTVL.

The J gene is TRBJ2-1, the V gene TRBV2; TRBD1 is a possible D gene (5 bases). The CDR3 extends over 12 amino acids. Germline lookup yields CDR1 SNHLY and CDR2 FYNNEI. V was shortened by 7 bases and J by 8 bases, with 12 bases between the two germline ends. CDR3 nucleotides: TGTGCCAGCAAGTCAGGGCCTGATGAGCAGTTCTTC. Its protein is CASKSGPDEQFF.

The rearrangement uses TRBV29-1 and TRBJ2-1; no definite D call. Germline V gene sequence: CDR1 SQVTM, CDR2 ANQGSEA. V gave up 0 bases and J gave up 10 bases, with 16 bases separating them. CDR3 length: 14 residues. The CDR3 here is CSVEDVGRSEEQFF. Written as DNA, the CDR3 is TGCAGCGTTGAAGATGTAGGTAGAAGCGAGGAGCAGTTCTTC.

This chain uses TRBV19 with TRBJ1-4; TRBD1 is a possible D gene (6 bases). The CDR3 length is 15 residues. Germline V lookup: CDR1 LNHDA, CDR2 SQIVND (reference sequence). V lost 5 bases and J 3 bases, leaving 13 bases between the germline ends. CDR3 in DNA: TGTGCCAGTAGTTTTCAGGGGACGCCTAATGAAAAACTGTTTTTT. Its protein is CASSFQGTPNEKLFF.

This sequence joins TRBV5-6 and TRBJ2-7, with D perhaps TRBD2 (5 bases). Germline V gene sequence: CDR1 SGHDT, CDR2 YYEEEE. Trimming took 3 bases from V and 0 from J, leaving 10 bases between them. This CDR3 has 14 amino acids. DNA for the CDR3: TGTGCCAGCAGCTCCCTGGGGAGCTCCTACGAGCAGTACTTC. As protein: CASSSLGSSYEQYF.

The CDR3 DNA is TGTGCCAGCAGTGGCGGGGGGGAGGGCTATGGCTACACCTTC. This gives the protein CASSGGGEGYGYTF. The chain is built from TRBV2 and TRBJ1-2, with D possibly matching TRBD1 (5 bases). The CDR3 runs to 14 residues. V lost 4 bases, J lost 4 bases, and 13 bases lay in between. The germline V gene encodes CDR1 SNHLY and CDR2 FYNNEI.

This clone has a single count. Other nucleotide sequences from this sample produce the same CDR3. The chain joins TRBV5-1 to TRBJ1-1; a weak D match, TRBD1 (5 bases). V was shortened by 1 base and J by 0 bases, with 7 bases between the two germline ends. CDR3 length: 14 amino acids. From germline, CDR1 is SGHRS and CDR2 YFSETQ. CDR3 amino acids: CASSLTGLNTEAFF. CDR3 DNA sequence: TGCGCCAGCAGCTTGACAGGATTGAACACTGAAGCTTTCTTT.

This sequence joins TRBV6-5 and TRBJ1-3; D might be TRBD1 (6 bases). Germline CDR1 MNHEY, CDR2 SVGAGI. CDR3 length equals 12 residues. The V and J ends lost 10 bases and 3 bases respectively, with 10 bases between them. As DNA, the CDR3 is TGTGCCACCCAGGGGCATGGAAACACCATATATTTT. Residues: CATQGHGNTIYF.

This clone showed up just once. V is TRBV7-2 and J is TRBJ2-1; possibly TRBD2 for D (5 bases). CDR3 length: 15 residues. CDR1 and CDR2 from the germline V gene are SGHTA and FQGNSA. Trimming cost V 5 bases and J 0 bases, with 11 bases left between them. The CDR3 loop is CASSLGRASYNEQFF. The CDR3 DNA reads as TGTGCCAGCAGCCTTGGGCGGGCCTCCTACAATGAGCAGTTCTTC.

The gene calls are TRBV5-1 and TRBJ1-2; 8 bases fit TRBD1. This CDR3 comprises 16 residues. Trimming cost V 2 bases and J 7 bases; bases outside gene matches: 13. Germline assignment: CDR1 SGHRS and CDR2 YFSETQ. The CDR3 bases are TGCGCCAGCAGCTTTTCAGGACAGGGCCTTCGAGGTGGCTACACCTTC. This translates into CASSFSGQGLRGGYTF.

This chain links TRBV5-1 with TRBJ1-6; D not certain. Germline lookup yields CDR1 SGHRS and CDR2 YFSETQ. This CDR3 contains 14 residues. Trimming took 0 bases from V and 5 from J, leaving 6 bases between them. The CDR3 DNA follows: TGCGCCAGCAGCTTGGATCAAAATAATTCACCCCTCCACTTT. It specifies CASSLDQNNSPLHF.

This chain joins TRBV19 and TRBJ2-7, with 10 bases aligning to TRBD2. J was trimmed by 2 bases and V by 7 bases; bases with no gene match: 5. The CDR3 totals 14 residues. Germline V gene data show CDR1 as LNHDA and CDR2 as SQIVND (reference sequence). The DNA of the CDR3 is TGTGCCAGTACCCGGACTAGCGGAACCTACGAGCAGTACTTC. Translating gives CASTRTSGTYEQYF.

This rearrangement joins TRBV30 to TRBJ1-6; 7 bases agree with TRBD1. CDR1 GTSNPN and CDR2 SVGIG come from the germline V gene (reference sequence). J gave up 8 bases and V 2 bases, and 6 bases lay outside the gene matches. This CDR3 is built from 14 residues. Here the CDR3 DNA reads TGTGCCTGGAGTCCCGACAGGGACTATTCACCCCTCCACTTT. Encoded protein: CAWSPDRDYSPLHF. The full variable domain, completed using reference TRBV30 and TRBJ1-6, is SQTIHQWPATLVQPVGSPLSLECTVEGTSNPNLYWYRQAAGRGLQLLFYSVGIGQISSEVPQNLSASRPQDRQFILSSKKLLLSDSGFYLCAWSPDRDYSPLHFGNGTRLTVT.

V usage is TRBV19 and J usage is TRBJ1-5; D call uncertain. There are 15 residues in the CDR3. The V gene's germline CDR1 is LNHDA and CDR2 SQIVND (reference sequence). Trimming removed 6 bases at V and 0 bases at J, with 12 bases between. DNA of the CDR3: TGTGCCAGTAGCCAGATCGCACATAGCAATCAGCCCCAGCATTTT. Its translation: CASSQIAHSNQPQHF.

The V and J genes are TRBV10-3 and TRBJ2-2, with 13 bases aligning to TRBD2. V dropped 6 bases and J dropped 5; count of bases not matched to a gene: 6. This CDR3 is 16 amino acids long. CDR1 and CDR2 from the germline V gene are ENHRY and SYGVKD. Here the CDR3 reads CAIRGLAGDGTGELFF. As DNA, the CDR3 is TGTGCCATCAGAGGACTAGCGGGAGATGGGACCGGGGAGCTGTTTTTT.

The chain recombines TRBV7-2 with TRBJ1-6; 8 bases are shared with TRBD1. The CDR3 has 15 residues. With 5 bases clipped from V and 7 bases from J, the junction kept 7 bases outside the gene matches. Germline V lookup: CDR1 SGHTA, CDR2 FQGNSA. CDR3 sequence reads: CASSPRTGPNSPLHF. The CDR3 bases are TGTGCCAGCAGCCCCCGGACAGGGCCGAATTCACCCCTCCACTTT. Combining the CDR3 with reference TRBV7-2 and TRBJ1-6 gives the whole variable domain GAGVSQSPSNKVTEKGKDVELRCDPISGHTALYWYRQSLGQGLEFLIYFQGNSAPDKSGLPSDRFSAERTGGSVSTLTIQRTQQEDSAVYLCASSPRTGPNSPLHFGNGTRLTVT.

The V call is TRBV4-1, the J call TRBJ1-2, with D unclear. V was pared by 3 bases and J by 5 bases, with 10 bases between. Germline CDR1 MGHRA, CDR2 YSYEKL. This CDR3 region has 13 residues. CDR3 in amino acids: CASSHPRRYGYTF. In DNA, the CDR3 is TGCGCCAGCAGCCACCCTCGTCGGTATGGCTACACCTTC.

This clone was picked up a small number of times. This chain connects TRBV2 to TRBJ1-5; maybe TRBD1 (5 bases). The CDR3 totals 15 residues. Trimming took off 5 bases at V and 0 bases at J, with 11 bases between the two ends. Germline V lookup: CDR1 SNHLY, CDR2 FYNNEI. CDR3 nucleotides: TGTGCCAGCAGTTATGACAGAAATAGCAATCAGCCCCAGCATTTT. It codes for CASSYDRNSNQPQHF.

The chain combines TRBV6-1 with TRBJ2-3, with 7 bases lining up with TRBD2. The CDR3 is made up of 16 amino acids. Per the germline V gene, CDR1 is MNHNS and CDR2 is SASEGT. The V gene end was trimmed by 3 bases and the J gene end by 0 bases; junction bases not matched to a gene: 6. CDR3 loop: CASSEPASGSTDTQYF. DNA of the CDR3: TGTGCCAGCAGTGAGCCGGCTAGCGGTAGCACAGATACGCAGTATTTT.